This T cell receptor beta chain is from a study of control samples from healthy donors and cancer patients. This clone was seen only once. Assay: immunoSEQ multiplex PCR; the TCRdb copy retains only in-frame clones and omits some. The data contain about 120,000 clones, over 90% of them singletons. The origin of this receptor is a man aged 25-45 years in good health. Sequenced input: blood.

Here the CDR3 reads CASLSGTGDGNSPLHF. In DNA form, the CDR3 reads TGTGCCAGCCTGTCGGGGACAGGGGACGGGAATTCACCCCTCCACTTT. The genes are TRBV2 and TRBJ1-6, with TRBD1 matching 10 bases. The trim removed 8 bases at V and 7 bases at J, leaving 11 bases unmatched. Germline V gene lookup returns CDR1 SNHLY and CDR2 FYNNEI. This CDR3 comprises 16 residues.